This TCR beta chain came from a study of T cell responses to AZD1222 COVID-19 vaccine. Study-wide findings and caveats: In all cases, repertoires were sampled only after the peak T cell response.

Generated by immunoSEQ multiplex PCR, the TCRdb table keeps only in-frame clones and is missing some. The table records about 200,000 clones, under 95% of them present only once. Trimming removed 6 bases from V and 1 base from J; junction bases left unmatched: 5. CDR3 length: 13 amino acids. Germline V gene sequence: CDR1 SQVTM, CDR2 ANQGSEA. Worth noting for this clone: What it binds is not known.

The receptor's source is an adult who received the AZD1222 COVID-19 vaccine. This chain connects TRBV29-1 to TRBJ2-7, with 8 bases fitting TRBD2. The sample here was peripheral blood, taken 28 days after the second AZD1222 dose. Here the CDR3 DNA reads TGCAGCGTGTTTAGCGGGGATTCCTACGAGCAGTACTTC. This codes for CSVFSGDSYEQYF.